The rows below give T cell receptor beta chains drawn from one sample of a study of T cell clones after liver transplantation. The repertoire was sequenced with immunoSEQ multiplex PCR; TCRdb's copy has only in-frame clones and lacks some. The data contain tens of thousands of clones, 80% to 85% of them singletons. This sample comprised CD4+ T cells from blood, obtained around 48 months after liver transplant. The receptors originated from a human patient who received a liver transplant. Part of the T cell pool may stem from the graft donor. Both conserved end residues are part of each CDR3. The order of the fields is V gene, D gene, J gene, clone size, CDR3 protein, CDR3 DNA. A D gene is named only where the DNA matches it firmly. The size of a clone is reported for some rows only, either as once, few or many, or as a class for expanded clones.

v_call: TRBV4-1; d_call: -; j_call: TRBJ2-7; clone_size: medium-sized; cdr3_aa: CASSQGARDPYEQYF; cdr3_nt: TGCGCCAGCAGCCAAGGGGCGAGGGACCCCTACGAGCAGTACTTC
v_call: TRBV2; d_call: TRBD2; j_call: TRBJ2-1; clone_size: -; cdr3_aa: CASLPRRAGAPRGYEQFF; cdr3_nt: TGTGCCAGCCTCCCTAGACGAGCGGGAGCACCGCGGGGTTATGAGCAGTTCTTC
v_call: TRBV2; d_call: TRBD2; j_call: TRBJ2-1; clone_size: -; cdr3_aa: CATQAGGQYNEQFF; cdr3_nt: TGTGCCACCCAAGCGGGGGGGCAGTACAATGAGCAGTTCTTC
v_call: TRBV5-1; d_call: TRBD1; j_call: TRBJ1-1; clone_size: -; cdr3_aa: CASSLGGQITEAFF; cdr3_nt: TGCGCCAGCAGCTTGGGGGGACAGATAACTGAAGCTTTCTTT
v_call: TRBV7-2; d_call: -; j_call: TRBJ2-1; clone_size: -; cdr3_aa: CASNPGGARTYNEQFF; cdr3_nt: TGTGCCAGCAACCCAGGGGGGGCTAGGACATACAATGAGCAGTTCTTC
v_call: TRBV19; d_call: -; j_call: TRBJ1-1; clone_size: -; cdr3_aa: CATTTTAGETEAFF; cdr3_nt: TGTGCCACTACCACCACCGCAGGGGAGACTGAAGCTTTCTTT
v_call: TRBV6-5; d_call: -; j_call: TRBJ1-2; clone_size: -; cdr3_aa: CASSYVPGDYGYTF; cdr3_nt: TGTGCCAGCAGTTACGTTCCAGGGGACTATGGCTACACCTTC
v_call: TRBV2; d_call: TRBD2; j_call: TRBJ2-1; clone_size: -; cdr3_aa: CASRAILPRRGGLNEQFF; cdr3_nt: TGTGCCAGCAGAGCTATACTCCCGAGGCGGGGGGGCTTGAATGAGCAGTTCTTC
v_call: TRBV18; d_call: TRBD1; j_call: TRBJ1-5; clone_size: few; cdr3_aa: CASSPQGQDSNQPQHF; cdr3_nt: TGTGCCAGCTCACCACAGGGACAGGATAGCAATCAGCCCCAGCATTTT
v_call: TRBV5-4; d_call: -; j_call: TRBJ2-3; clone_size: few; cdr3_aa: CASSLLTDTQYF; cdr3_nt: TGTGCCAGCAGCTTGCTCACAGATACGCAGTATTTT
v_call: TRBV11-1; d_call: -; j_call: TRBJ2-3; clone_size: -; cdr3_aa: CASSLNPSGSRGTDTQYF; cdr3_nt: TGTGCCAGCAGCTTAAATCCCTCGGGATCCCGCGGCACAGATACGCAGTATTTT
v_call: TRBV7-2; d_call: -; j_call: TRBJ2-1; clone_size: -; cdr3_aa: CASSLIADSYNEQFF; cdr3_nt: TGTGCCAGCAGCTTAATCGCGGACTCCTACAATGAGCAGTTCTTC
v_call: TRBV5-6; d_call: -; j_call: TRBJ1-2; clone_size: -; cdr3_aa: CASSLDRGAGYTF; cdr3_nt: TGTGCCAGCAGCTTGGATCGGGGCGCAGGCTACACCTTC
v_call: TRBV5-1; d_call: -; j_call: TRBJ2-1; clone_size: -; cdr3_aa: CASSLRVTYNEQFF; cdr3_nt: TGCGCCAGCAGCTTGCGGGTAACCTACAATGAGCAGTTCTTC
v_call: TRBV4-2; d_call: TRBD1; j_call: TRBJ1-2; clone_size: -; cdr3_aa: CASSRELTTGEATYGYTF; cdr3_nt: TGTGCCAGCAGCCGCGAACTAACTACAGGGGAGGCGACCTATGGCTACACCTTC
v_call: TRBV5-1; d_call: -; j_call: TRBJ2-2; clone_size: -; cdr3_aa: CASSLVGLTRSSGELFF; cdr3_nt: TGCGCCAGCAGCTTGGTTGGACTGACGCGTAGTTCCGGGGAGCTGTTTTTT
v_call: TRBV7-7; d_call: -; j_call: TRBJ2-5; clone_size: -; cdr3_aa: CASSKDQETQYF; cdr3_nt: TGTGCCAGCAGCAAGGACCAAGAGACCCAGTACTTC
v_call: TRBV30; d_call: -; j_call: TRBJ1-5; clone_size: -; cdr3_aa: CAWTPAPASGQPQHF; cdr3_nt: TGTGCCTGGACCCCCGCCCCCGCCTCGGGTCAGCCCCAGCATTTT
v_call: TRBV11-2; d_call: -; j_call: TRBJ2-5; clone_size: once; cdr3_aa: CASSITTLETQYF; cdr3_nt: TGTGCCAGCAGTATAACGACCCTAGAGACCCAGTACTTC
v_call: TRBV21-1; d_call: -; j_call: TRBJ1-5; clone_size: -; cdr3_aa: CASSKGGSGISNQPQHF; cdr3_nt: TGTGCCAGCAGCAAAGGGGGTTCAGGGATAAGCAATCAGCCCCAGCATTTT
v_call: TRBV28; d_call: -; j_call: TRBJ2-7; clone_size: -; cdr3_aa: CASRNGRNYEQYF; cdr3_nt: TGTGCCAGCAGAAATGGACGGAACTACGAGCAGTACTTC
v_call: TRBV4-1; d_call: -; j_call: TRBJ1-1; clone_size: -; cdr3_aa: CASKSGGTEAFF; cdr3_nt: TGCGCCAGCAAATCAGGAGGCACTGAAGCTTTCTTT
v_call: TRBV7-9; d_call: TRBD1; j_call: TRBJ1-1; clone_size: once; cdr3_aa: CASSHRGRDTEAFF; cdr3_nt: TGTGCCAGCAGCCACAGGGGGCGAGACACTGAAGCTTTCTTT
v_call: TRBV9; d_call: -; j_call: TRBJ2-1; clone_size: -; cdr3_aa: CASSVGSDEQFF; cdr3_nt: TGTGCCAGCAGCGTAGGATCGGATGAGCAGTTCTTC
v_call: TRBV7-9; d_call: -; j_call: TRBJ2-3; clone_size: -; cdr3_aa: CASSLGGGIRTDTQYF; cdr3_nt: TGTGCCAGCAGCTTAGGAGGCGGGATCCGCACAGATACGCAGTATTTT
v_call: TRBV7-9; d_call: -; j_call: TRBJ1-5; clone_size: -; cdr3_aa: CASSLGYSNQPQHF; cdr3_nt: TGTGCCAGCAGCTTAGGATATTCTAATCAGCCCCAGCATTTT
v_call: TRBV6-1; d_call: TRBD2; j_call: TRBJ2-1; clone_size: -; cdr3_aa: CASSERGTSGPEQFF; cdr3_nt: TGTGCCAGCAGTGAAAGGGGGACTAGCGGTCCAGAGCAGTTCTTC
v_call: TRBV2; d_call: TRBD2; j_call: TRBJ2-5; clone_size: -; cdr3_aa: CASRVGLAGGETQYF; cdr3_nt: TGTGCCAGCAGAGTCGGACTAGCGGGGGGGGAGACCCAGTACTTC
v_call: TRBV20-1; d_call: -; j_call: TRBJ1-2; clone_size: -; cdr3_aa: CSAAGGYTF; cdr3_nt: TGCAGTGCTGCGGGGGGCTACACCTTC
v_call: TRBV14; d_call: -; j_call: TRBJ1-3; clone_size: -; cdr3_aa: CASSRPSGNTIYF; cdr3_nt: TGTGCCAGCAGCCGTCCCTCTGGAAACACCATATATTTT
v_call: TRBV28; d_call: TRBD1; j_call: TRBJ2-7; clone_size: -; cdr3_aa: CASSTGQGLYEQYF; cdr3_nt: TGTGCCAGCAGTACCGGACAGGGTCTCTACGAGCAGTACTTC
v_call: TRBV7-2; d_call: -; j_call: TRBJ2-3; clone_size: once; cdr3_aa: CASSGGAGDVDTQYF; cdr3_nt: TGTGCCAGCAGCGGGGGGGCGGGTGATGTAGATACGCAGTATTTT
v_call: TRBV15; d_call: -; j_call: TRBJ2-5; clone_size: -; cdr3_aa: CATSRVSVGAGILRTQYF; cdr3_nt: TGTGCCACCAGCAGAGTCTCAGTGGGGGCGGGGATTCTGCGGACCCAGTACTTC
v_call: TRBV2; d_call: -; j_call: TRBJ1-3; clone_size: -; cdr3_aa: CACNWMTRNTIYF; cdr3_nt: TGTGCCTGTAATTGGATGACTCGAAACACCATATATTTT
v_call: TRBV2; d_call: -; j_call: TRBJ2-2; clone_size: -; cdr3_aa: CASKASSNTGELFF; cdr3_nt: TGTGCCAGCAAAGCCAGCTCGAACACCGGGGAGCTGTTTTTT
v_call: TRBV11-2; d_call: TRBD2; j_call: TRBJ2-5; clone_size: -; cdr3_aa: CASRRLAGGPGTQYF; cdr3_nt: TGTGCCAGCAGGAGACTAGCGGGGGGGCCTGGGACCCAGTACTTC
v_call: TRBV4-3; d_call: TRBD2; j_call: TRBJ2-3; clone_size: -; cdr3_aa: CASSQDLAGGGDTQYF; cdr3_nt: TGCGCCAGCAGCCAAGATCTCGCGGGGGGCGGCGATACGCAGTATTTT
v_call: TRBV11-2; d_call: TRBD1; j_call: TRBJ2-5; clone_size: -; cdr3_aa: CASRLYTGGKETQYF; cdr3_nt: TGTGCCAGCAGGTTATACACAGGGGGCAAGGAGACCCAGTACTTC
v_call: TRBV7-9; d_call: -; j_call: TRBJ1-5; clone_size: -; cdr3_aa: CASSPSAQPQHF; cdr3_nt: TGTGCCAGCAGTCCGTCGGCTCAGCCCCAGCATTTT
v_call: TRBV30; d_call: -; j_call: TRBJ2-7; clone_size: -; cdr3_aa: CAPKSGGTHEQYF; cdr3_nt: TGTGCCCCTAAAAGTGGGGGAACCCACGAGCAGTACTTC
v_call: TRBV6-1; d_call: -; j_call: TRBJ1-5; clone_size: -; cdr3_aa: CAILGGGFQPQHF; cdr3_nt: TGTGCCATACTCGGGGGGGGCTTTCAGCCCCAGCATTTT
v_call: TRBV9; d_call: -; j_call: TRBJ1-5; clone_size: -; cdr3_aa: CASSVDRDNQPQHF; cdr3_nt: TGTGCCAGCAGCGTAGACAGGGATAATCAGCCCCAGCATTTT
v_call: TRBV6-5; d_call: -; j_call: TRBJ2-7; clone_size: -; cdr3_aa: CASSNPRAEQYF; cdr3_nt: TGTGCCAGCAGTAATCCTCGCGCCGAGCAGTACTTC
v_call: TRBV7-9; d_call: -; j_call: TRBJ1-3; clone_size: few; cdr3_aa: CALRAFSGNTIYF; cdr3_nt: TGTGCCCTCAGGGCATTCTCTGGAAACACCATATATTTT
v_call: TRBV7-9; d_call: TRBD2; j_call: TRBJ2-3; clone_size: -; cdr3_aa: CASSSTSGRITDTQYF; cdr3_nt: TGTGCCAGCAGCTCGACTAGCGGGAGGATAACAGATACGCAGTATTTT
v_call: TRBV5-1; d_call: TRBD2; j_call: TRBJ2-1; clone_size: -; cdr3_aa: CASSLAGGSSYNEQFF; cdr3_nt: TGCGCCAGCAGCTTGGCGGGCGGGAGCTCCTACAATGAGCAGTTCTTC
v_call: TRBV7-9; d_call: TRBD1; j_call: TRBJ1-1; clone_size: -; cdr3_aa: CASSSQGQAAYTEAFF; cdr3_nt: TGTGCCAGCAGCTCTCAGGGACAGGCAGCGTACACTGAAGCTTTCTTT